This T cell receptor beta chain was identified during a study of cytomegalovirus exposure and HLA in healthy donors. Germline CDR1 and CDR2: ENHRY and SYGVKD. V was shortened by 6 bases and J by 4 bases, with 15 bases between the two germline ends. The CDR3 extends over 14 amino acids. The PCR employed 60 Vbeta primers together with 13 Jbeta primers. The method was immunoSEQ multiplex PCR; TCRdb's version includes in-frame clones alone and lacks a portion of them. The data show roughly 120,000 clones, approximately 80% seen once. The rearrangement links TRBV10-3 to TRBJ2-5, with D possibly being TRBD1 (6 bases). The specimen sequenced was PBMCs. The receptor comes from a man aged 35-49 years in good health and CMV-seronegative. The CDR3 DNA follows: TGTGCCATCAGGCAGGACAGAGGGATAGAGACCCAGTACTTC. Its translation is CAIRQDRGIETQYF.